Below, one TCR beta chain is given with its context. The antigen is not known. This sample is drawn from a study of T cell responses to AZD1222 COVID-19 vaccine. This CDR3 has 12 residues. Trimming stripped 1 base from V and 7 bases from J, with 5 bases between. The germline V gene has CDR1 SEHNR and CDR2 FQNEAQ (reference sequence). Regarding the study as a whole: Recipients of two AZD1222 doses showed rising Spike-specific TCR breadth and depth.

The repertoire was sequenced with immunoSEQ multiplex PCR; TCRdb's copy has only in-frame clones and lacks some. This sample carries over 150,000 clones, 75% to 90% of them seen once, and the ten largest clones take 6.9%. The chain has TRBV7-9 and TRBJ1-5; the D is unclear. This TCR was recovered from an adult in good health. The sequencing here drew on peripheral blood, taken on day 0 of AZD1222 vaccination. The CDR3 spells CASSLVGQPQHF. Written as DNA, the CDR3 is TGTGCCAGCAGCTTAGTGGGGCAGCCCCAGCATTTT.